This T cell receptor (beta chain) was identified in a study of siplizumab effects on memory and regulatory T cells. This clone was observed once. The antigen remains unidentified. The study assayed 100,000 or so TCR templates per sample. Sequenced by immunoSEQ multiplex PCR; TCRdb stores in-frame clones only, minus some. The sample includes about 100,000 clones, 92% seen only once; the top ten take about 12%. The CDR3 has 13 residues. V lost 2 bases, J lost 14 bases, and 9 bases stayed unmatched. Germline V lookup: CDR1 MNHNS, CDR2 SASEGT. Study-level findings and limits: Tregs that proliferated in siplizumab cultures did not have their suppressive function confirmed. The alloreactive clones that mapped to unstimulated subsets made up only a minor fraction. Mappable CD4+ clones that were alloreactive averaged about 63% Treg-derived with siplizumab versus approximately 27% in controls.

The chain couples TRBV6-1 to TRBJ2-1; TRBD2 aligns across 7 bases. The sample comprised non-Treg CD4+ T cells sorted from blood. This TCR derives from a human donor in good health. This CDR3 is CASSERGGRVEFF. CDR3 sequence (DNA): TGTGCCAGCAGTGAACGGGGCGGGAGAGTGGAGTTCTTC.